This record covers a single T cell receptor beta chain. This sample stems from a study of blood T cell repertoires in COVID-19. Study-level background: Spain, Italy and the United States supplied samples that represented acute and convalescent COVID-19. PBMCs, B-cell-depleted T cells, or T cells were the source of the cDNA or gDNA that made up the material.

Trimming pared 5 bases from V and 0 bases from J, leaving 5 bases between. The length of the CDR3 is 12 residues. Germline CDR1 and CDR2: MNHEY and SVGAGI. Original analysis: Nucleated cell number was recorded as an estimate derived from reference gene primer amplification. Produced via immunoSEQ multiplex PCR; TCRdb's table is partial and in-frame only. V and J calls and clone size are given by that table; D and trimming were obtained from the DNA. The profile shows about 180,000 clones, approximately 85% of them singletons. This chain uses TRBV6-5 with TRBJ2-7; D unclear. This TCR was sampled from a human donor with active or convalescent COVID-19. The donor label of this sample is uncertain. The material sequenced was peripheral blood. CDR3 protein: CASSPSSYEQYF. The CDR3 region has the DNA TGTGCCAGCAGTCCGAGCTCCTACGAGCAGTACTTC.